This T cell receptor (beta chain) emerged from a study of T cells in Graves' hyperthyroidism and ophthalmopathy. Background on the study: It was at initial diagnosis, before any treatment, that peripheral blood was collected. Regarding the study as a whole: Using 13 V-J features, a model discriminated ophthalmopathy from stable hyperthyroidism. Among thyroid clonotypes expanded above 0.001, most also appeared in blood.

Patients were excluded for uncontrolled infection, other autoimmune disease, pregnancy or lactation. The CDR3 spans 16 residues. Germline values: CDR1 SGHRS, CDR2 YFSETQ. Deletions cut 4 bases from V and 3 bases from J, with 16 bases between. This clonotype showed up just a few times. Its matching antigen is unknown. Amplified TCR beta CDR3 regions derived from RNA transcripts. The HTBI primer set drove a first-round RT-PCR of the TCR CDR3. TCRdb reprocessed the multiplex PCR reads with MiXCR, giving one entry per CDR3 protein. The data hold approximately 690,000 distinct CDR3 sequences, with around 20% observed a single time.

This chain uses TRBV5-1 with TRBJ2-2, with a weak D call TRBD1 (6 bases). The sequence was collected from a man under 40 with Graves' ophthalmopathy. The sample was blood. Here the CDR3 reads CASSPQGVRDTGELFF. In DNA, the CDR3 is TGCGCCAGCAGCCCACAGGGAGTCAGGGACACCGGGGAGCTGTTTTTT.